This TCR beta chain appears in the sequencing data of a study of T cell repertoires in cytomegalovirus infection. Study-level results: Using cumulative public TCR beta family frequency, the authors identified those who carried CMV together with the relevant HLA. HLA-C-restricted TCR beta clonotypes specific for CMV led the ex vivo response.

As concerns this clonotype: Its specificity is not known.

TCRdb recomputed calls from the reads with MiXCR, one row per CDR3 protein. The sample includes about 400,000 distinct CDR3 sequences, 15% to 20% of them seen just once. CDR3 length: 13 amino acids. Germline trimming cut 6 bases from V and 2 bases from J; bases unmatched to any gene: 6. CDR1 is SQVTM, CDR2 ANQGSEA, per germline. The sample comprised PBMCs. This sequence originates from a human donor in good health (CMV status not recorded). Some clones in this sample may be carry-over from other donors' samples. The chain employs TRBV29-1 and TRBJ2-5; 7 bases match TRBD1. For the CDR3, the DNA is TGCAGCGTGGACAGGCGGTTTCAAGAGACCCAGTACTTC. Amino acid sequence: CSVDRRFQETQYF.